A single sample is the source of the 18 T cell receptor beta chains below, sequenced in a study of cytomegalovirus exposure and HLA in healthy donors. Sequencing was performed with immunoSEQ multiplex PCR; in TCRdb, only in-frame clones are kept and a portion is missing. This sample has over 150,000 clones, with approximately 87% found just once. The specimen sequenced was PBMCs. These receptor sequences come from a woman aged 30 to 39 in good health and CMV-seronegative.

The rearrangement uses TRBV19 and TRBJ1-5; D unresolved. Germline V CDR1 and CDR2: LNHDA, SQIVND (reference sequence). Between the trimmed V and J ends, which lost 3 bases and 3 bases, there was a span of 12 bases. The CDR3 is made up of 15 amino acids. The CDR3 nucleotides are TGTGCCAGTAGTATCGGACCCCTGGCCAATCAGCCCCAGCATTTT. Encoded protein: CASSIGPLANQPQHF.

This sequence joins TRBV9 and TRBJ1-2; no reliable D call. The CDR3 consists of 13 residues. V lost 2 bases, J lost 5 bases, and 10 bases lay in between. CDR1 is SGDLS, CDR2 YYNGEE, per germline. CDR3: CASSVDPRYGYTF. CDR3 DNA sequence: TGTGCCAGCAGCGTGGATCCACGGTATGGCTACACCTTC.

The rearrangement joins TRBV9 to TRBJ2-7; D is uncertain. With 4 bases removed from V and 8 bases from J, the gap between germline ends came to 13 bases. The length of the CDR3 is 12 residues. Per germline, CDR1 SGDLS and CDR2 YYNGEE. The CDR3 loop reads CASSPDEEKQYF. The CDR3 nucleotides read TGTGCCAGCAGCCCTGACGAGGAAAAGCAGTACTTC. The whole variable domain, filled in from reference TRBV9 and TRBJ2-7, reads DSGVTQTPKHLITATGQRVTLRCSPRSGDLSVYWYQQSLDQGLQFLIQYYNGEERAKGNILERFSAQQFPDLHSELNLSSLELGDSALYFCASSPDEEKQYFGPGTRLTVT.

The chain is built from TRBV29-1 and TRBJ2-5; 11 bases map to TRBD1. V trimming: 1 base; J trimming: 5 bases; junction bases outside the gene matches: 6. CDR1 and CDR2 (germline): SQVTM, ANQGSEA. The CDR3 covers 15 residues. Here the CDR3 DNA reads TGCAGCGTTGAAGGAGGGACAGGGGGATTGGAGACCCAGTACTTC. It is translated as CSVEGGTGGLETQYF.

The CDR3: CASSPSRTGELFF. Written as DNA, the CDR3 is TGTGCCAGCAGCCCTTCAAGGACCGGGGAGCTGTTTTTT. The J gene is TRBJ2-2, the V gene TRBV7-3; the D is unclear. CDR1 is SGHTA, CDR2 FQGTGA, per germline. The CDR3 spans 13 residues. The V end was cut by 5 bases, the J end by 5 bases, with 9 bases between.

The V gene is TRBV9, the J gene TRBJ1-1; the D is unclear. V gave up 4 bases and J gave up 0 bases, with 13 bases separating them. The CDR3 sequence is 15 residues long. Per the germline V gene, CDR1 is SGDLS and CDR2 is YYNGEE. CDR3 DNA sequence: TGTGCCAGCAGCCCCAGCGTCGCCATGAACACTGAAGCTTTCTTT. Translation: CASSPSVAMNTEAFF.

V usage is TRBV4-1 and J usage is TRBJ2-7, with D unresolved. Trimming stripped 0 bases from V and 0 bases from J, with 15 bases between. Germline values: CDR1 MGHRA, CDR2 YSYEKL. There are 17 residues in the CDR3. The CDR3, as DNA: TGCGCCAGCAGCCAAGATCCCCGGGCTTGGCCCTCCTACGAGCAGTACTTC. Translated: CASSQDPRAWPSYEQYF.

There are a few counts of this clone. Here the CDR3 reads CASSHDDQPQHF. DNA of the CDR3: TGTGCCAGCAGTCACGACGATCAGCCCCAGCATTTT. The chain joins TRBV27 to TRBJ1-5; no firm D call. The V end lost 5 bases, the J end lost 5 bases, and 7 bases lay between the germline ends. This CDR3 is 12 amino acids long. The germline V gene encodes CDR1 MNHEY and CDR2 SMNVEV (reference sequence).

The genes are TRBV20-1 and TRBJ2-5, with 8 bases identical to TRBD2. The J segment lost 10 bases and the V segment lost 6 bases, leaving 4 bases of the junction unmatched. The CDR3 is 10 amino acids. CDR1 is DFQATT, CDR2 SNEGSKA, per germline (reference sequence). Here the CDR3 reads CSASAGVQYF. CDR3 coding DNA: TGCAGTGCCTCAGCGGGAGTCCAGTACTTC.

The genes are TRBV27 and TRBJ2-1; D call uncertain. V was shortened by 3 bases and J by 9 bases, with 15 bases between the two germline ends. The CDR3 has 14 residues. CDR1 is MNHEY and CDR2 is SMNVEV in the germline V gene (reference sequence). CDR3 in DNA: TGTGCCAGCAGTTTCGACGCCAGGTTGGGTGAGCAGTTCTTC. This gives the protein CASSFDARLGEQFF.

This sequence joins TRBV27 and TRBJ1-5; no clear D. This CDR3 comprises 16 residues. From germline, CDR1 is MNHEY and CDR2 SMNVEV (reference sequence). The V gene lost 0 bases and the J gene lost 0 bases, with 9 bases spanning the gap. Here the CDR3 reads CASSLSFSYSNQPQHF. CDR3 bases: TGTGCCAGCAGTTTATCGTTTTCTTATAGCAATCAGCCCCAGCATTTT.

This clone appeared once. V is TRBV6-1 and J is TRBJ2-6; D gene unclear. This CDR3 spans 17 amino acids. CDR1 and CDR2 from the germline V gene are MNHNS and SASEGT. V lost 3 bases and J lost 0, with 12 bases in between. CDR3 protein: CASSDPGRNSGANVLTF. The CDR3 DNA is TGTGCCAGCAGTGACCCGGGCAGAAACTCTGGGGCCAACGTCCTGACTTTC.

The chain combines TRBV27 with TRBJ2-4; TRBD2 agrees at 10 bases. CDR3 length equals 18 residues. With 6 bases clipped from V and 0 bases from J, the junction kept 11 bases outside the gene matches. Per germline, CDR1 MNHEY and CDR2 SMNVEV (reference sequence). The CDR3 region is CASSPSGRVMVAKNIQYF. DNA for the CDR3: TGTGCCAGCAGCCCTAGCGGGAGAGTCATGGTAGCCAAAAACATTCAGTACTTC.

Of note for this clone: The same CDR3 arises from other DNA sequences in this sample as well. This rearrangement joins TRBV28 to TRBJ2-7; tentatively, D is TRBD1 or TRBD2 (5 bases each). The CDR3 has 14 residues. CDR1 and CDR2 from the germline V gene are MDHEN and SYDVKM. Trimming cost V 3 bases and J 2 bases, with 11 bases left between them. The CDR3 loop reads CASSFGTGPYEQYF. In DNA form, the CDR3 reads TGTGCCAGCAGTTTCGGGACGGGGCCCTACGAGCAGTACTTC. Full variable domain (rest looked up from reference TRBV28 and TRBJ2-7): DVKVTQSSRYLVKRTGEKVFLECVQDMDHENMFWYRQDPGLGLRLIYFSYDVKMKEKGDIPEGYSVSREKKERFSLILESASTNQTSMYLCASSFGTGPYEQYFGPGTRLTVT.

This sequence joins TRBV11-2 and TRBJ1-1, with D perhaps matching TRBD1 (5 bases). Germline loops: CDR1 SGHAT, CDR2 FQNNGV. The ends were cut back, 1 base at V and 6 bases at J, with 12 bases in the middle. The CDR3 is 14 amino acids. CDR3 region: CASSLAGRFAEAFF. The CDR3 DNA reads TGTGCCAGCAGCTTAGCGGGACGATTTGCTGAAGCTTTCTTT.

The rearrangement links TRBV6-4 to TRBJ2-7; D may be TRBD1 or TRBD2 (5 bases each). Trimming shortened V by 3 bases and J by 1 base, and 10 bases separated the two germline ends. CDR1 is MRHNA and CDR2 is SNTAGT in the germline V gene. This CDR3 spans 14 amino acids. CDR3 DNA: TGTGCCAGCAGTGAAGGGACGGATTCCTACGAGCAGTACTTC. It is translated as CASSEGTDSYEQYF.

The table lists this clone with a count of one. This rearrangement joins TRBV18 to TRBJ1-2; D possibly corresponds to TRBD1 (5 bases). Trimming took 6 bases from V and 5 from J, leaving 31 bases between them. Germline assignment: CDR1 KGHSH and CDR2 LQKENI. This CDR3 has 19 amino acids. In DNA, the CDR3 is TGTGCCAGCTCGCACCACCGGGAATATAACGTGGGGACGGCTTATGGCTACACCTTC. It specifies CASSHHREYNVGTAYGYTF.

Here the CDR3 reads CASSKDRRHDTQYF. The CDR3 DNA follows: TGTGCCAGCAGTAAGGACAGGAGGCATGATACGCAGTATTTT. V usage is TRBV6-5 and J usage is TRBJ2-3; 7 bases line up with TRBD1. The CDR3 runs 14 residues. Unmatched junction bases numbered 8, after V lost 5 bases and J lost 6 bases. Germline assignment: CDR1 MNHEY and CDR2 SVGAGI.